Shown below are 4 T cell receptor beta chains from a single sample sequenced in a study of untreated major depressive disorder. Repertoires were generated with immunoSEQ multiplex PCR, while TCRdb's copy carries only in-frame clones and drops some. The data show tens of thousands of clones, about 90% seen once. The sequenced sample consisted of CD4+ T cells from PBMCs. The receptors derive from a woman between 40 and 50 years old in good health.

The rearrangement joins TRBV27 to TRBJ1-2; 10 bases map to TRBD1. V shed 3 bases and J 7 bases; nucleotides not matched to a gene: 8. This CDR3 is built from 15 residues. Germline loops: CDR1 MNHEY, CDR2 SMNVEV (reference sequence). The CDR3 DNA reads TGTGCCAGCAGTTTCGGGACAGGGGTGCGTGGTGGCTACACCTTC. Residues: CASSFGTGVRGGYTF.

The chain has TRBV6-6 and TRBJ2-6; D is uncertain. The CDR3 loop spans 16 amino acids. Germline assignment: CDR1 MNHNY and CDR2 SVGAGI (reference sequence). Trimming stripped 0 bases from V and 0 bases from J, with 6 bases between. CDR3 DNA: TGTGCCAGCAGTTACTCGACCGGCTCTGGGGCCAACGTCCTGACTTTC. Amino acids: CASSYSTGSGANVLTF.

The chain uses TRBV7-9 and TRBJ2-7; TRBD1 aligns across 8 bases. Germline-derived CDR1 and CDR2 are SEHNR and FQNEAQ (reference sequence). The CDR3 has 14 amino acids. V lost 7 bases to trimming and J lost 7 bases; unmatched junction nucleotides: 12. The CDR3 region is CASTTDRGAFEQYF. In DNA form, the CDR3 reads TGTGCCAGCACGACAGACAGGGGCGCCTTTGAGCAGTACTTC. The variable domain in full, with the rest retrieved from reference TRBV7-9 and TRBJ2-7, is DTGVSQNPRHKITKRGQNVTFRCDPISEHNRLYWYRQTLGQGPEFLTYFQNEAQLEKSRLLSDRFSAERPKGSFSTLEIQRTEQGDSAMYLCASTTDRGAFEQYFGPGTRLTVT.

The chain is built from TRBV5-6 and TRBJ2-3, with 12 bases lining up with TRBD2. CDR1 SGHDT and CDR2 YYEEEE come from the germline V gene. This CDR3 contains 16 residues. V lost 3 bases to trimming and J lost 4 bases; unmatched junction nucleotides: 6. CDR3 coding DNA: TGTGCCAGCAGCTCACTAGCGGGGGGCCGCCCAGATACGCAGTATTTT. Protein: CASSSLAGGRPDTQYF.